The T cell receptor (beta chain) under discussion was sequenced for a study of radiotherapy plus CTLA-4 blockade in lung cancer. As for the study in general: Overall, roughly 18% of patients showed an objective response, while around 34% attained disease control. Study results and caveats: In blood, after radiotherapy plus ipilimumab, tumor-derived TCR clones expanded. Together with interferon-beta, which increased in serum after radiation, early dynamic changes in blood T cell clones were reportedly the best predictors of response.

For this clone: No antigen is known for it.

Measured with immunoSEQ multiplex PCR; TCRdb has only the in-frame clones, and not every one. The data contain approximately 81,000 clones, 60% to 85% of them singletons. Germline loops: CDR1 MDHEN, CDR2 SYDVKM. Trimming left V 4 bases short and J 8 bases short, with 12 bases between. The CDR3 is 14 amino acids. Patients had chemo-refractory metastatic non-small-cell lung cancer and received focal radiation plus CTLA-4 blockade that used ipilimumab. This receptor was taken from a human donor with non-small cell lung cancer who had a partial response to radiotherapy plus ipilimumab. Some clones in this sample may be carry-over from other donors' samples. The rearrangement links TRBV28 to TRBJ1-6; a possible D gene is TRBD1 (6 bases). The material was peripheral blood, obtained from a patient treated with radiotherapy plus ipilimumab. CDR3: CASSSTGDYSPLHF. The CDR3 DNA reads as TGTGCCAGCAGTTCGACAGGCGACTATTCACCCCTCCACTTT.